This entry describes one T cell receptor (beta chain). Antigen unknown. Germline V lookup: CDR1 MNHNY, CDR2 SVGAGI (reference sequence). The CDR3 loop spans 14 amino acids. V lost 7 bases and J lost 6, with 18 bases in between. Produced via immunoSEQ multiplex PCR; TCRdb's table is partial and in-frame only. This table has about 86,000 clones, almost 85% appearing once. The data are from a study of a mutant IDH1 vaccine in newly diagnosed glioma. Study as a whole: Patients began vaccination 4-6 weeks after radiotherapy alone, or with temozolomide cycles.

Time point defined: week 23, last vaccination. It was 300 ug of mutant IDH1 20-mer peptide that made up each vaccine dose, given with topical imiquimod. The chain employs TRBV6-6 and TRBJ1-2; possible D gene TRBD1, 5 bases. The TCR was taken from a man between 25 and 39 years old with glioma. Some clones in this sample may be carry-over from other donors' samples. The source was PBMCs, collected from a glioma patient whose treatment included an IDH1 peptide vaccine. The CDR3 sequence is CASNNGGYAHGYTF. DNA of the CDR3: TGTGCCAGCAACAACGGGGGTTATGCTCATGGCTACACCTTC.